This TCR beta chain is drawn from a study of blood T cell repertoires in COVID-19. For the study at large: Samples representing acute and convalescent COVID-19 were sourced from the United States, Italy and Spain.

Patients from Seattle were sampled longitudinally, starting during active infection. This clone was recorded only once. V lost 0 bases to trimming and J lost 5 bases; unmatched junction nucleotides: 10. The CDR3 extends over 18 amino acids. The germline V gene encodes CDR1 SGHRS and CDR2 YFSETQ. Sequencing was performed with immunoSEQ multiplex PCR; in TCRdb, only in-frame clones are kept and a portion is missing. This table holds around 220,000 clones, more than 80% found once. This clonotype was obtained from a woman older than 75 with COVID-19, enrolled during active disease. Material: peripheral blood. The V call is TRBV5-1, the J call TRBJ2-3, with 12 bases fitting TRBD2. This chain's CDR3 is CASSLANLAGGQGDTQYF. CDR3 coding DNA: TGCGCCAGCAGCTTGGCCAACCTAGCGGGGGGGCAGGGAGATACGCAGTATTTT.